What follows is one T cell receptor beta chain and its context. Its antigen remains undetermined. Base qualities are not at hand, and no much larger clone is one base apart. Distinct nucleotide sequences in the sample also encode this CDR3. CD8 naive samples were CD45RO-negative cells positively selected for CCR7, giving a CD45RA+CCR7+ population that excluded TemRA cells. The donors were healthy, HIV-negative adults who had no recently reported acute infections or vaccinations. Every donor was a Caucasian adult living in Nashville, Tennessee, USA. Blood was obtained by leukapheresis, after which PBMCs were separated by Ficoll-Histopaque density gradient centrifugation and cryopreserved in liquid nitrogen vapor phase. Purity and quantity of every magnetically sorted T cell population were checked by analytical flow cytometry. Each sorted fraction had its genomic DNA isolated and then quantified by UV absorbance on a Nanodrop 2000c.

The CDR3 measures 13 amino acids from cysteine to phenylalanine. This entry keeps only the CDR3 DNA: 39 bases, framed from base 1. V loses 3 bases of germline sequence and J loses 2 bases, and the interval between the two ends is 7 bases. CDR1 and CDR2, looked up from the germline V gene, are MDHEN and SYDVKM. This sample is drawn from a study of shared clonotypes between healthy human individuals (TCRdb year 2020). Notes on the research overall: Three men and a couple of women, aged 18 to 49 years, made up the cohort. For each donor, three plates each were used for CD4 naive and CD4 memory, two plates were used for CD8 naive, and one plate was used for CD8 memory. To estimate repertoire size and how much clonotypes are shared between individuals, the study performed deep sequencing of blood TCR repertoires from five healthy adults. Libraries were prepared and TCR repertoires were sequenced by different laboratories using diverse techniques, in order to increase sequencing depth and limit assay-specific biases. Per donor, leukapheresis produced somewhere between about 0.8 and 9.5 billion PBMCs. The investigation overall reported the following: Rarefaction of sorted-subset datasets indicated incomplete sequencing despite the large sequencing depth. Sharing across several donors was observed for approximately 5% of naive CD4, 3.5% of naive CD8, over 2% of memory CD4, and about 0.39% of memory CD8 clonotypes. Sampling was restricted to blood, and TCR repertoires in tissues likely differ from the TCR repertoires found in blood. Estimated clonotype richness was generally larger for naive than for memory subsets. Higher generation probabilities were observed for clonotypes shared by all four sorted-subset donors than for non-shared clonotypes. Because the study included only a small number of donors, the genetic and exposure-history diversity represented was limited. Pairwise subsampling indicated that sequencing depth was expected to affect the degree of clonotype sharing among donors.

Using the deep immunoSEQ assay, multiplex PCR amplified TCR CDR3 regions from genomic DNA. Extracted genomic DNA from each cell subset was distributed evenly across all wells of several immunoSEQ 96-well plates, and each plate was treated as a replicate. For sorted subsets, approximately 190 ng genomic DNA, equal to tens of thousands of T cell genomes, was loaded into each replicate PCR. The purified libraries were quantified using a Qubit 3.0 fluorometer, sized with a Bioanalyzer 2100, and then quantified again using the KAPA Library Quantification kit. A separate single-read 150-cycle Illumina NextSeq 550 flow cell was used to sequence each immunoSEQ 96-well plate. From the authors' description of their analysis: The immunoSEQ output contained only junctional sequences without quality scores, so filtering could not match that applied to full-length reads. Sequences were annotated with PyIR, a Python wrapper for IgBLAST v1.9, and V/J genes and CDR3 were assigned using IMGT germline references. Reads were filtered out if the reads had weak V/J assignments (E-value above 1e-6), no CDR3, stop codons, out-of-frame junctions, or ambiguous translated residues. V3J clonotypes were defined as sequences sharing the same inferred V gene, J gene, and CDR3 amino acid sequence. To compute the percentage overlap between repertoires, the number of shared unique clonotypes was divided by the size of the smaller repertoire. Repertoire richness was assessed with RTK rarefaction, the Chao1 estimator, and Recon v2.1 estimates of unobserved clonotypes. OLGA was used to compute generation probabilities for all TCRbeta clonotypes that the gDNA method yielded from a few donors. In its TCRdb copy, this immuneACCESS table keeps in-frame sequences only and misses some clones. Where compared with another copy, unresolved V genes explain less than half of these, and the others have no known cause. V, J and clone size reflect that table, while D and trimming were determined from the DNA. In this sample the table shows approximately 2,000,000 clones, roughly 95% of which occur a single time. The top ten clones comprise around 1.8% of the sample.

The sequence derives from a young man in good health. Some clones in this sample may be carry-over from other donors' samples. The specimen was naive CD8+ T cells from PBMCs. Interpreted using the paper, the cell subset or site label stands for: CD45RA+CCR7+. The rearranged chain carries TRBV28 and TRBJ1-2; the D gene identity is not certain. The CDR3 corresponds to CASSLSVNYGYTF. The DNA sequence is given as TGTGCCAGCAGTTTGTCAGTAAACTATGGCTACACCTTC.